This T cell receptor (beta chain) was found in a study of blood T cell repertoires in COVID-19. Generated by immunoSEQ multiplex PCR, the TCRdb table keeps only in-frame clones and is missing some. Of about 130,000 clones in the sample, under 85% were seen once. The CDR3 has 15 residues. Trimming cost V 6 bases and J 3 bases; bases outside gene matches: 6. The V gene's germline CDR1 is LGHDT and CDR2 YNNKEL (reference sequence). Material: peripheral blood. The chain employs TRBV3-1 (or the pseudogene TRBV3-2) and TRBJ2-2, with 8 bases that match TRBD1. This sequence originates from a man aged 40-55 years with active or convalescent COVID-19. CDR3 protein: CASRGQGRHTGELFF. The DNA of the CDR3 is TGTGCCAGCAGAGGACAGGGCCGCCACACCGGGGAGCTGTTTTTT.